These 6 T cell receptor beta chains share one sample of origin, sequenced in a study of response to subunit inactivated influenza vaccine. One entry per CDR3 protein, called by TCRdb with MiXCR from the RT-PCR reads. The repertoire has some 500,000 distinct CDR3 sequences, 16% of them found once; the top ten carry less than 4%. Specimen: CD4+ T cells sorted from PBMCs, collected around 25 months after vaccination. The receptors originated from a man aged 50 to 69 who received an inactivated influenza vaccine.

This clonotype was counted a few times. A read error may account for a junction end that differs from germline. The rearrangement joins TRBV7-7 to TRBJ2-5; 9 bases match TRBD2. Germline CDR1 and CDR2: SSHAT and FNYEAQ (reference sequence). The CDR3 runs 15 residues. The CDR3 DNA is TGTGCTAGCAGCCCCTCGACTAGCGGACAAGAGACCCAGTACTTC. Protein product: CASSPSTSGQETQYF.

The sample holds a few counts of this clonotype. This chain connects TRBV7-9 to TRBJ2-4; the match to TRBD1 covers 9 bases. The CDR3 sequence is 17 residues long. V gave up 5 bases and J gave up 3 bases; unmatched junction bases: 11. Germline CDR1 reads SEHNR; CDR2 reads FQNEAQ (reference sequence). The CDR3 bases are TGTGCCAGCAGCCCCGTGTCGGGACAGGGCGTCAAAAACATTCAGTACTTC. It encodes CASSPVSGQGVKNIQYF.

This rearrangement joins TRBV7-9 to TRBJ1-1; D is unclear. Germline CDR1 is SEHNR and CDR2 is FQNEAQ (reference sequence). V was cut by 5 bases and J by 1 base, with 8 bases left in between. The length of the CDR3 is 13 residues. The CDR3 DNA is TGTGCCAGCAGCCAACCAAGGAACACTGAAGCTTTCTTT. Translated: CASSQPRNTEAFF. The variable domain in full, completed from reference TRBV7-9 and TRBJ1-1, reads DTGVSQNPRHKITKRGQNVTFRCDPISEHNRLYWYRQTLGQGPEFLTYFQNEAQLEKSRLLSDRFSAERPKGSFSTLEIQRTEQGDSAMYLCASSQPRNTEAFFGQGTRLTVV.

This clonotype occurred a few times. V usage is TRBV7-2 and J usage is TRBJ2-7; D not resolved. Germline V gene data show CDR1 as SGHTA and CDR2 as FQGNSA. V gave up 4 bases and J gave up 4 bases, with 8 bases separating them. This CDR3 is 12 amino acids long. The CDR3 DNA sequence: TGTGCCAGCAGCTCGACCCCTTACGAGCAGTACTTC. Translating it yields CASSSTPYEQYF.

This clonotype came up many times. The V gene is TRBV12-3 or TRBV12-4, the J gene TRBJ2-1; D is undetermined. The CDR3 runs 14 residues. V gave up 2 bases and J gave up 6 bases, with 11 bases separating them. The CDR3 here is CASSLLAARNEQFF. The DNA of the CDR3 is TGTGCCAGCAGTTTACTCGCCGCCCGCAATGAGCAGTTCTTC.

This clonotype was observed at least ten times. This chain connects TRBV20-1 to TRBJ2-2; D is undetermined. V was cut by 3 bases and J by 5 bases, with 10 bases left in between. Germline V gene lookup returns CDR1 DFQATT and CDR2 SNEGSKA (reference sequence). The CDR3 is made up of 13 amino acids. The CDR3 coding sequence is TGCAGTGCTAGCTTTAGGACGACCGGGGAGCTGTTTTTT. Translating gives CSASFRTTGELFF.